Presented here are 29 T cell receptor beta chains from one specimen sequenced in a study of T-cell reconstitution after alpha-beta-depleted transplantation in children. Unique molecular identifiers featured in how the TCRbeta library was prepared. TCRdb reanalysed the PCR reads using MiXCR and keeps one entry per CDR3 protein. Among about a million distinct CDR3 sequences listed, 25% to 30% were seen once. The sample was PBMCs, mostly from graft donor cells, taken 360 days after TCRalphabeta/CD19-depleted stem cell transplant. The receptors were gathered from a boy less than two years old who had a stem cell transplant for SCID, so the T cells may come from the graft donor.

The chain carries TRBV7-6 and TRBJ1-2, with 10 bases matching TRBD1. Trimming cost V 4 bases and J 4 bases; bases outside gene matches: 9. This CDR3 region has 16 residues. Germline CDR1 reads SGHVS; CDR2 reads FNYEAQ. The CDR3 DNA sequence: TGTGCCAGCAGCTCAGGAGGGACAGGGGCCGTCTATGGCTACACCTTC. Amino acid sequence: CASSSGGTGAVYGYTF.

This chain joins TRBV29-1 and TRBJ2-3; D might be TRBD2 (5 bases). V was shortened by 6 bases and J by 2 bases, with 15 bases between the two germline ends. The V gene's germline CDR1 is SQVTM and CDR2 ANQGSEA. This CDR3 contains 14 residues. The CDR3 sequence: CSVGGRSNTDTQYF. The CDR3 bases are TGCAGCGTCGGAGGACGGTCAAACACAGATACGCAGTATTTT.

Concerning this clonotype: With a much larger clone just one base away, this may be a read error. The CDR3 DNA follows: TGCTGTGCTAGAGATGGTGGAGGTGGGGGCCCAAACAATGAGCAGTTCTTC. Amino acid sequence: CCARDGGGGGPNNEQFF. The genes are TRBV20-1 and TRBJ2-1; a possible D gene is TRBD1 (6 bases). CDR1 DFQATT and CDR2 SNEGSKA come from the germline V gene (reference sequence). This CDR3 is 17 amino acids long.

This clonotype was observed once. The CDR3 coding sequence is TGTGCCAGCAGTTCCGACATGAACACTGAAGCTTTCTTT. It is translated as CASSSDMNTEAFF. This rearrangement joins TRBV28 to TRBJ1-1; D ambiguous. This CDR3 has 13 amino acids. Deletions cut 4 bases from V and 0 bases from J, with 6 bases between. The V gene's germline CDR1 is MDHEN and CDR2 SYDVKM.

This clonotype has just a few counts. The genes are TRBV4-1 and TRBJ2-3; D tentatively fits TRBD1 or TRBD2 (5 bases each). This CDR3 contains 17 residues. Per germline, CDR1 MGHRA and CDR2 YSYEKL. V dropped 0 bases and J dropped 8 bases, with 21 bases sitting between them. The CDR3 nucleotides read TGCGCCAGCAGCCAAGATAGGCGACAGCGGATAGAGGGTACGCAGTATTTT. Residues: CASSQDRRQRIEGTQYF.

This rearrangement joins TRBV15 to TRBJ2-2; 11 bases fit TRBD1. The CDR3 runs 17 residues. Per the germline V gene, CDR1 is LNHNV and CDR2 is YYDKDF (reference sequence). Losses at the gene ends were 3 bases for V and 4 bases for J; bases not matched to a gene: 7. The CDR3 DNA reads TGTGCCACCAGCAGGTCGGGGACAGGGGGTTCCACCGGGGAGCTGTTTTTT. Protein sequence: CATSRSGTGGSTGELFF.

This clonotype was recorded a few times. The rearrangement links TRBV6-5 to TRBJ2-1, with 12 bases that match TRBD2. Germline V gene data show CDR1 as MNHEY and CDR2 as SVGAGI. The CDR3 is 15 amino acids. V shed 6 bases, J shed 7 bases, and the junction held 7 bases outside the gene matches. CDR3 loop: CASSQLAGGTNEQFF. The CDR3 DNA is TGTGCCAGCAGCCAACTAGCGGGGGGTACGAATGAGCAGTTCTTC.

The V and J genes are TRBV20-1 and TRBJ1-6, with 7 bases fitting TRBD1. Germline-derived CDR1 and CDR2 are DFQATT and SNEGSKA (reference sequence). V lost 1 base and J lost 2; bases outside the gene matches: 17. The CDR3 has 20 residues. The CDR3: CSARGLSLGGGETYNSPLHF. DNA of the CDR3: TGCAGTGCTAGAGGACTCTCTTTAGGAGGGGGCGAAACCTATAATTCACCCCTCCACTTT.

This clonotype was observed a few times. This chain connects TRBV5-1 to TRBJ2-3, with 8 bases aligning to TRBD1. The CDR3 totals 15 residues. Germline trimming cut 4 bases from V and 1 base from J; bases unmatched to any gene: 5. Germline V gene sequence: CDR1 SGHRS, CDR2 YFSETQ. For the CDR3, the DNA is TGCGCCAGCAGCCTACAGGGGGGTCGCACAGATACGCAGTATTTT. Protein product: CASSLQGGRTDTQYF.

This clonotype was seen only a few times. The chain employs TRBV29-1 and TRBJ2-3, with D uncertain. V was trimmed by 0 bases and J by 0 bases, leaving 10 bases between them. CDR1 is SQVTM and CDR2 is ANQGSEA in the germline V gene. The CDR3 runs to 15 residues. The CDR3 DNA follows: TGCAGCGTTGAAGATTGGGCGGCTAGCACAGATACGCAGTATTTT. It specifies CSVEDWAASTDTQYF.

The chain employs TRBV5-1 and TRBJ2-4; TRBD1 is a possible D gene (6 bases). This CDR3 spans 13 amino acids. Between the trimmed V and J ends, which lost 0 bases and 8 bases, there was a span of 9 bases. Germline values: CDR1 SGHRS, CDR2 YFSETQ. CDR3 residues: CASSLDRADIQYF. CDR3 DNA sequence: TGCGCCAGCAGCTTGGACAGGGCAGACATTCAGTACTTC.

This clonotype has just a few counts. V usage is TRBV6-2 or TRBV6-3 and J usage is TRBJ1-1; D is unclear. Germline lookup yields CDR1 MNHEY and CDR2 SVGEGT. V lost 4 bases and J 3 bases, leaving 18 bases between the germline ends. This CDR3 has 16 residues. CDR3 amino acids: CASSSTPTLRDTEAFF. CDR3 DNA: TGTGCCAGCAGTTCCACTCCTACTCTGAGGGACACTGAAGCTTTCTTT.

This clonotype was counted between two and nine times. This chain links TRBV5-1 with TRBJ1-1; the D gene is possibly TRBD1 (5 bases). V lost 5 bases and J 8 bases, leaving 22 bases between the germline ends. Germline-derived CDR1 and CDR2 are SGHRS and YFSETQ. This CDR3 contains 15 residues. The CDR3 coding sequence is TGCGCCAGCAGTAATGCCAACATTGGGGGACGGGAAGCTTTCTTT. Residues: CASSNANIGGREAFF.

This clonotype was counted only a few times. This chain joins TRBV6-1 and TRBJ1-6, with a weak D call TRBD1 (6 bases). Trimming pared 7 bases from V and 6 bases from J, leaving 16 bases between. Per germline, CDR1 MNHNS and CDR2 SASEGT. The CDR3 is made up of 15 amino acids. The CDR3 nucleotides read TGTGCCAGCAACCACAGGGACGTTAGTAATTCACCCCTCCACTTT. Protein product: CASNHRDVSNSPLHF.

The chain links TRBV15 to TRBJ1-3; TRBD1 matches at 7 bases. CDR1 and CDR2 (germline): LNHNV, YYDKDF (reference sequence). The CDR3 has 16 residues. V was pared by 3 bases and J by 0 bases, with 5 bases of the junction left unmatched. The CDR3 DNA follows: TGTGCCACCAGCAGGGACAGGTTTCTCTCTGGAAACACCATATATTTT. It yields the protein CATSRDRFLSGNTIYF.

The rearrangement uses TRBV12-3 or TRBV12-4 and TRBJ2-7; D possibly matches TRBD1 or TRBD2 (5 bases each). The CDR3 is made up of 14 amino acids. Trimming took 3 bases from V and 7 from J, leaving 16 bases between them. CDR3 bases: TGTGCCAGCAGTTTTGGGGACGCGGCGTGGGAGCAGTACTTC. It specifies CASSFGDAAWEQYF.

The rearrangement joins TRBV28 to TRBJ1-6, with D possibly TRBD1 on 6 matching bases. The germline V gene encodes CDR1 MDHEN and CDR2 SYDVKM. CDR3 length equals 14 residues. V was pared by 10 bases and J by 8 bases, with 18 bases between. In DNA form, the CDR3 reads TGTGCCATCCAGACGACGAACAGGGATTCACCCCTCCACTTT. Translated, it gives CAIQTTNRDSPLHF.

This clonotype was counted only a few times. This chain links TRBV10-2 with TRBJ2-3, with D possibly TRBD2 on 7 matching bases. Germline V lookup: CDR1 WSHSY, CDR2 SAAADI. The CDR3 spans 14 residues. Trimming stripped 6 bases from V and 1 base from J, with 11 bases between. This CDR3 is CASSAGARTDTQYF. CDR3 sequence (DNA): TGCGCCAGCAGCGCGGGGGCCCGCACAGATACGCAGTATTTT.

The genes are TRBV7-2 and TRBJ1-1; 9 nucleotides line up with TRBD1. After removal of 2 bases from V and 4 bases from J, the junction contained 8 bases not matched to a gene. This CDR3 region has 16 residues. CDR1 SGHTA and CDR2 FQGNSA come from the germline V gene. The CDR3 protein is CASSLRLGTGLTEAFF. CDR3 sequence (DNA): TGTGCCAGCAGCTTAAGGTTGGGGACAGGGCTCACTGAAGCTTTCTTT.

This clonotype was recorded a few times. The chain recombines TRBV4-1 with TRBJ2-7; 12 bases fit TRBD1. Trimming removed 1 base from V and 7 bases from J; junction bases left unmatched: 8. CDR1 and CDR2 (germline): MGHRA, YSYEKL. This CDR3 has 16 residues. CDR3 in DNA: TGCGCCAGCAGCCAAGGTCTGGGACAGGGGGCTGGGGAGCAGTACTTC. The encoded protein is CASSQGLGQGAGEQYF.

The CDR3 region is CASSYWEGAARNEQFF. The CDR3 DNA reads as TGTGCCAGCAGTTACTGGGAGGGGGCCGCCCGCAATGAGCAGTTCTTC. The V call is TRBV6-2 or TRBV6-3, the J call TRBJ2-1; D tentatively fits TRBD1 or TRBD2 (7 bases each). Trimming pared 1 base from V and 6 bases from J, leaving 16 bases between. Germline-derived CDR1 and CDR2 are MNHEY and SVGEGT. The CDR3 extends over 16 amino acids.

This sequence joins TRBV11-2 and TRBJ1-2; D unresolved. This CDR3 region has 13 residues. Trimming cost V 3 bases and J 4 bases, with 9 bases left between them. Germline lookup yields CDR1 SGHAT and CDR2 FQNNGV. The CDR3 DNA follows: TGTGCCAGCAGCTTCGGCAGCCCCTATGGCTACACCTTC. It specifies CASSFGSPYGYTF.

The chain recombines TRBV20-1 with TRBJ1-2; possibly TRBD1 for D (5 bases). Germline V gene data show CDR1 as DFQATT and CDR2 as SNEGSKA (reference sequence). This CDR3 has 13 amino acids. The V and J ends lost 0 bases and 6 bases respectively, with 11 bases between them. CDR3 coding DNA: TGCAGTGCTAGAGACCCCAGGGAAAATGGCTACACCTTC. Protein product: CSARDPRENGYTF.

This clonotype was seen a few times. The chain couples TRBV20-1 to TRBJ1-6; a weak D match, TRBD1 (6 bases). Germline V lookup: CDR1 DFQATT, CDR2 SNEGSKA (reference sequence). This CDR3 contains 14 residues. V lost 2 bases and J lost 1, with 6 bases in between. CDR3 in DNA: TGCAGTGCTAGACAGGGGTCCTATAATTCACCCCTCCACTTT. Amino acid sequence: CSARQGSYNSPLHF.

The table lists this clonotype with a few counts. The chain links TRBV4-2 to TRBJ2-5; D is perhaps TRBD2 (6 bases). Trimming stripped 3 bases from V and 2 bases from J, with 13 bases between. This CDR3 has 15 residues. Germline V gene sequence: CDR1 LGHNA, CDR2 YNFKEQ. DNA of the CDR3: TGTGCCAGCAGCCAGGGCCTGGGACTTCAAGAGACCCAGTACTTC. Translation gives CASSQGLGLQETQYF.

This clonotype was observed a handful of times. This chain connects TRBV12-3 or TRBV12-4 to TRBJ2-5; D perhaps matches TRBD1 (5 bases). The V gene lost 3 bases and the J gene lost 4 bases, with 12 bases spanning the gap. The CDR3 has 14 amino acids. CDR3 sequence: CASSFGPQGETQYF. CDR3 bases: TGTGCCAGCAGTTTCGGGCCGCAGGGAGAGACCCAGTACTTC.

This clonotype was seen only a few times. The rearrangement joins TRBV5-1 to TRBJ2-5; D is uncertain. CDR1 is SGHRS and CDR2 is YFSETQ in the germline V gene. Between the trimmed V and J ends, which lost 0 bases and 0 bases, there was a span of 3 bases. This CDR3 contains 13 residues. The CDR3 DNA reads as TGCGCCAGCAGCTTGGACTACCAAGAGACCCAGTACTTC. As protein: CASSLDYQETQYF.

This clonotype has only a few counts. This sequence joins TRBV18 and TRBJ2-5, with TRBD1 as a possible D gene (6 bases). Trimming shortened V by 5 bases and J by 2 bases, and 9 bases separated the two germline ends. This CDR3 is built from 13 residues. Germline CDR1 reads KGHSH; CDR2 reads LQKENI. The CDR3 coding sequence is TGTGCCAGCTCAGCCGGACAGCAAGAGACCCAGTACTTC. Its translation is CASSAGQQETQYF.

This clonotype was found many times. The CDR3 DNA reads TGTGCCAGCAGCCGGGAGGTAGGCGCGCAGTTCTTC. Its protein product is CASSREVGAQFF. J is TRBJ2-1 and V is TRBV12-3 or TRBV12-4, with 7 bases lining up with TRBD2. The CDR3 is 12 residues long. V shed 6 bases, J shed 12 bases, and the junction held 8 bases outside the gene matches.